This T cell receptor (beta chain) comes out of a study of beta chain features in type 1 diabetes. Study observations and caveats: TCRB CDR3 length was moderately but significantly reduced in all four CD4+ subsets of Type 1 diabetes patients.

Deletions cut 5 bases from V and 2 bases from J, with 14 bases between. The CDR3 loop spans 14 amino acids. Per germline, CDR1 SGHNT and CDR2 YYREEE (reference sequence). What was sequenced were expressed TCRB transcripts, since all of the isolated RNA had been reverse transcribed. Produced via immunoSEQ multiplex PCR; TCRdb's table is partial and in-frame only. The table has 500,000 to 800,000 clones, around 12% seen once; the top ten hold roughly 0.12%. Per donor, one heparinised blood draw averaged approximately 110 mL. The authors obtained over 98% purity in all sorted populations. A note on this clone: Its antigen remains unknown.

The receptor's source is a man aged 25 to 40 with type 1 diabetes. The chain joins TRBV5-4 to TRBJ2-7, with a weak D call TRBD1 (5 bases). The sample was naive CD4+ T cells from blood. CDR3 sequence (DNA): TGTGCCAGCAGACTGGACACCCAGACCTACGAGCAGTACTTC. Amino acids: CASRLDTQTYEQYF.